The next 2 T cell receptor beta chains were all read from a single sample in a study of identical twins. In TCRdb, the 5' RACE reads were re-called with MiXCR into one record per CDR3 protein. The sample shows approximately 600,000 distinct CDR3 sequences, under 8.5% of them seen only once. These same data were also listed under a study on yellow fever vaccine responses in identical twins.

The source material was PBMCs. These receptors came from a woman between 18 and 29 years old in good health.

The rearrangement links TRBV9 to TRBJ2-7, with 13 bases identical to TRBD2. The CDR3 length is 15 residues. Germline values: CDR1 SGDLS, CDR2 YYNGEE. V lost 2 bases and J lost 6; bases outside the gene matches: 5. The CDR3 nucleotides are TGTGCCAGCAGCGTCACTAGCGGGAGGGCCCTCGAGCAGTACTTC. Its translation: CASSVTSGRALEQYF.

This clonotype turned up a few times. This chain links TRBV4-1 with TRBJ2-5; the D call may be TRBD1 or TRBD2 (5 bases each). V was pared by 3 bases and J by 3 bases, with 8 bases between. CDR1 and CDR2 from the germline V gene are MGHRA and YSYEKL. This CDR3 has 13 residues. Written as DNA, the CDR3 is TGCGCCAGCAGCCAGGGGGTAAAAGAGACCCAGTACTTC. It is translated as CASSQGVKETQYF.